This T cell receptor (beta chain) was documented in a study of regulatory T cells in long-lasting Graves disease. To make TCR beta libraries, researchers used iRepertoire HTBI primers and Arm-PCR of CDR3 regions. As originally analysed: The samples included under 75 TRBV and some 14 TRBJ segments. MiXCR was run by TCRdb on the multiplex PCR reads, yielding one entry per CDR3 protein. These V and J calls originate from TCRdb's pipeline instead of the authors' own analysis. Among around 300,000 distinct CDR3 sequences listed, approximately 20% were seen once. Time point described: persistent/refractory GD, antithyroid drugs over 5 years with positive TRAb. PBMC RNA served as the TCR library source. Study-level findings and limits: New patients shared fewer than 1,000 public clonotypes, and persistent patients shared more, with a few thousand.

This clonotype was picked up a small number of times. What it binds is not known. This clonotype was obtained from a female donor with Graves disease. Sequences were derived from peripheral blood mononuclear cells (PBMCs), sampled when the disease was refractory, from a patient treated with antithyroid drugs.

The CDR3 loop reads CSAPLTIQYF. CDR3 bases: TGCAGTGCTCCTCTGACCATTCAGTACTTC. This rearrangement joins TRBV20-1 to TRBJ2-4; no clear D gene. V dropped 5 bases and J dropped 9 bases, with 8 bases sitting between them. From germline, CDR1 is DFQATT and CDR2 SNEGSKA (reference sequence). The CDR3 has 10 amino acids.